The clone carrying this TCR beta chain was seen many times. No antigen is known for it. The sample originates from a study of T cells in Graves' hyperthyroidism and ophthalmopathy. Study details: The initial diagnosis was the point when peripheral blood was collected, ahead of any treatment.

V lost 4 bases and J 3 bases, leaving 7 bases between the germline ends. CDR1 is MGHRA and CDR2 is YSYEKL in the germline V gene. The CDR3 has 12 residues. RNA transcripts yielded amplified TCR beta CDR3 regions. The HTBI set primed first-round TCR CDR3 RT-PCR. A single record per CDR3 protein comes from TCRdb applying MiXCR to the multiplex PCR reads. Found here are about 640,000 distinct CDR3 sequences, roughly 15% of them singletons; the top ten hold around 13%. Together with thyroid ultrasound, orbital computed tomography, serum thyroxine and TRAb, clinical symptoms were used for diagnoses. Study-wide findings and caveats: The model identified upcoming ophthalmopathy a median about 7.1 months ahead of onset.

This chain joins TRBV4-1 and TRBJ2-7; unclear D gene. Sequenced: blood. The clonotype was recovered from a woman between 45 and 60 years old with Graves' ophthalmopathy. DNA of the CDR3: TGCGCCAGCAGCCCCGACCACTACGAGCAGTACTTC. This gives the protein CASSPDHYEQYF.